This T cell receptor beta chain was sequenced in a study of CD8+CD57+ T cells in acquired aplastic anemia. Study in general: Each DNA sample taken from sorted CD4+ and CD8+ cells came to about 3.2 ug on average.

Genomic DNA, the template, was used for profiling of the TCR beta VDJ and CDR3. TCRdb used MiXCR to reprocess the reads, holding one entry per CDR3 protein. This table holds 150,000 to 200,000 distinct CDR3 sequences, just under 65% found once. V gave up 0 bases and J gave up 4 bases; unmatched junction bases: 8. Germline CDR1 MNHEY, CDR2 SVGEGT. The CDR3 is 17 amino acids. There are a few counts of this clonotype. Its antigen is still unknown. Regarding the study as a whole: Patients and controls were found to share 25 to 35 CD8+ CDR3 sequences.

The rearrangement joins TRBV6-2 or TRBV6-3 to TRBJ2-1; 8 positions agree with TRBD2. The source of this sequence is a human donor in good health. The sequencing sample was made of sorted CD4+, CD8+, or CD8+CD57+ T cells (not recorded which) from PBMCs. This CDR3 is CASSYSFSGGRYNEQFF. The CDR3 DNA reads as TGTGCCAGCAGTTACTCGTTCTCGGGAGGGAGATACAATGAGCAGTTCTTC.